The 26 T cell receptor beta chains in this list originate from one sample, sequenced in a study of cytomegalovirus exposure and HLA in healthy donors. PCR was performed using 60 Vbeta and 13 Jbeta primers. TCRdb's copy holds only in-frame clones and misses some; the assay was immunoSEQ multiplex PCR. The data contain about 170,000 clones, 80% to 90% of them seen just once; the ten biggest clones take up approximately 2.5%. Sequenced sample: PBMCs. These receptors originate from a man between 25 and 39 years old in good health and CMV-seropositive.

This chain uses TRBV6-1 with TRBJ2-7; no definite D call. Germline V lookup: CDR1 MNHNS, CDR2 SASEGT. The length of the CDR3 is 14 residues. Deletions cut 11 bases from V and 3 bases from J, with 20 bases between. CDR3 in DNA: TGTGCCGCATGGCCCAACTACAATTACTACGAGCAGTACTTC. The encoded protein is CAAWPNYNYYEQYF.

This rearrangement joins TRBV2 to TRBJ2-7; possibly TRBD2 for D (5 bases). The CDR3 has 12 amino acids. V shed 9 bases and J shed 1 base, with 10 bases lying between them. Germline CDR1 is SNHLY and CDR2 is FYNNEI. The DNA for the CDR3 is TGTGCCAGTTCGGACTTGTCCTACGAGCAGTACTTC. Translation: CASSDLSYEQYF.

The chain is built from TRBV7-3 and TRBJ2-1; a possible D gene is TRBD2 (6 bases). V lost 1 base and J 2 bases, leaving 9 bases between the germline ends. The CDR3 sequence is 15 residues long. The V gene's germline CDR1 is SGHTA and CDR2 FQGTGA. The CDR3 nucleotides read TGTGCCAGCAGCTTAATGGAGGGACCCTACAATGAGCAGTTCTTC. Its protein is CASSLMEGPYNEQFF.

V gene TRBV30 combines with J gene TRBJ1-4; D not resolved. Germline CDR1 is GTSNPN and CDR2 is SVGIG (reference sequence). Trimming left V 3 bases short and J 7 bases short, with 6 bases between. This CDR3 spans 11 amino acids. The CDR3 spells CAWRRAEKLFF. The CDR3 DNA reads TGTGCCTGGAGACGCGCTGAAAAACTGTTTTTT.

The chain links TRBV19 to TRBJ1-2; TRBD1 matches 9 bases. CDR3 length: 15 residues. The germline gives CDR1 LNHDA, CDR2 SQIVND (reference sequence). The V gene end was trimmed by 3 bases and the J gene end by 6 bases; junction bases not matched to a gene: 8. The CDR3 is CASSIGQGMVNGYTF. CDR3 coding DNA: TGTGCCAGTAGTATTGGACAGGGGATGGTGAATGGCTACACCTTC.

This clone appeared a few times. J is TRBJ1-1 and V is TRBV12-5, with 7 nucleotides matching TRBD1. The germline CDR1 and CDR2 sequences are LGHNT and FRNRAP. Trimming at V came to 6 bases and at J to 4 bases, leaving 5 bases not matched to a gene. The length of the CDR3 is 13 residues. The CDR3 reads CASGRQGFTEAFF. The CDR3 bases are TGTGCTAGTGGGCGACAGGGATTCACTGAAGCTTTCTTT. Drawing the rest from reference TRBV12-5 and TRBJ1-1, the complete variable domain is DARVTQTPRHKVTEMGQEVTMRCQPILGHNTVFWYRQTMMQGLELLAYFRNRAPLDDSGMPKDRFSAEMPDATLATLKIQPSEPRDSAVYFCASGRQGFTEAFFGQGTRLTVV.

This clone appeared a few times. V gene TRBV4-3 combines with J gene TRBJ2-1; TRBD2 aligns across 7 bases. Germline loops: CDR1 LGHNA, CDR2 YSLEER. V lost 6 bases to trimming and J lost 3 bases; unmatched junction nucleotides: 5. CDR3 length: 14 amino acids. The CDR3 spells CASSPWTSYNEQFF. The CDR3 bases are TGCGCCAGCAGTCCATGGACTAGCTACAATGAGCAGTTCTTC.

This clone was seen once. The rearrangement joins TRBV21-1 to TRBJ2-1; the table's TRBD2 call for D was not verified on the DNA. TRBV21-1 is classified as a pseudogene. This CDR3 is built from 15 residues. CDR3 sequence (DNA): TGTGCCAGCAGATCCCGGACTAGTTGGTGCCGTGAGCAGTTCTTC. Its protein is CASRSRTSWCREQFF.

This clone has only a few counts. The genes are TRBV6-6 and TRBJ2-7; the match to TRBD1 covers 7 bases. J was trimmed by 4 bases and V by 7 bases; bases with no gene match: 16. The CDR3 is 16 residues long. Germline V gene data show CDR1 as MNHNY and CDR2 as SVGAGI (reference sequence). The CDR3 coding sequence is TGTGCCAGCATTCTTAAGAGACAGGGATTGAATTACGAGCAGTACGTC. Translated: CASILKRQGLNYEQYV.

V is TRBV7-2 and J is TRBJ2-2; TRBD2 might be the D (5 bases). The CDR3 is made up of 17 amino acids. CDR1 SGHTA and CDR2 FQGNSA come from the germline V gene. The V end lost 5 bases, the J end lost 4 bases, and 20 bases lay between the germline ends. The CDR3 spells CASSVQLFRAGTGELFF. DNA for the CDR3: TGTGCCAGCAGCGTACAATTGTTTAGGGCGGGCACCGGGGAGCTGTTTTTT.

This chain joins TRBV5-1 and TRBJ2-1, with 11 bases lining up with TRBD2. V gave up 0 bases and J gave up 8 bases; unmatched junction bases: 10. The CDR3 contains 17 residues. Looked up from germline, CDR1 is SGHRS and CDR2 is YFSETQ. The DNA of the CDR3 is TGCGCCAGCAGCTTGGAACTAGCGGGAGTAGGTAGTGATGAGCAGTTCTTC. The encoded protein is CASSLELAGVGSDEQFF.

The CDR3 loop is CASSWGAGYTF. In nucleotides, the CDR3 is TGTGCCAGCAGCTGGGGCGCTGGCTACACCTTC. V gene TRBV7-8 combines with J gene TRBJ1-2, with a possible D match to TRBD1 (5 bases). The ends were cut back, 4 bases at V and 7 bases at J, with 7 bases in the middle. The CDR3 loop spans 11 amino acids. CDR1 is SGHVS, CDR2 FQNEAQ, per germline.

The CDR3 region is CASSPRESYEQYF. Here the CDR3 DNA reads TGTGCCAGCAGCCCGCGGGAGTCCTACGAGCAGTACTTC. The gene calls are TRBV4-2 and TRBJ2-7; 7 positions match TRBD2. The ends lost 4 bases at V and 1 base at J; junction bases unmatched: 1. Germline lookup yields CDR1 LGHNA and CDR2 YNFKEQ. The CDR3 extends over 13 amino acids.

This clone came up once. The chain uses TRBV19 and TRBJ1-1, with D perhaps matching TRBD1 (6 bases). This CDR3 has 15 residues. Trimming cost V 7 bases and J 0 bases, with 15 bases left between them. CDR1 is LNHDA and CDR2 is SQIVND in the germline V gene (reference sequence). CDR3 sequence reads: CASKGHLLLNTEAFF. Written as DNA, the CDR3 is TGTGCCAGTAAGGGACATCTACTTTTGAACACTGAAGCTTTCTTT.

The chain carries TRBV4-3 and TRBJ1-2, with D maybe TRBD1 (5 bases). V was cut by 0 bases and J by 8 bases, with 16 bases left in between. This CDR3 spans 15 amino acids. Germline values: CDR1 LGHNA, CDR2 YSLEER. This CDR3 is CASSQDLGERYGYTF. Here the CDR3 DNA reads TGCGCCAGCAGCCAAGATCTAGGGGAAAGGTACGGCTACACCTTC.

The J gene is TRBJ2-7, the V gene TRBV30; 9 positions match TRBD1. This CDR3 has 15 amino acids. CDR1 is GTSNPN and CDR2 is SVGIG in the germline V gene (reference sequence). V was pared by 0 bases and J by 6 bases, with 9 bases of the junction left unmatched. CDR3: CAWSVKPGQGFEQYV. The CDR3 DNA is TGTGCCTGGAGTGTTAAACCGGGACAGGGCTTCGAGCAGTACGTC.

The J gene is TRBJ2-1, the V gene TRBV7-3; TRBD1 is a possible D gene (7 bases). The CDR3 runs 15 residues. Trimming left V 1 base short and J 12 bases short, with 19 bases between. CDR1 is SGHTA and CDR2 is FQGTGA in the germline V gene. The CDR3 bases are TGTGCCAGCAGCTTAATCGGAGGGGGCGCGTATGGGCAGTTCTTC. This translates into CASSLIGGGAYGQFF.

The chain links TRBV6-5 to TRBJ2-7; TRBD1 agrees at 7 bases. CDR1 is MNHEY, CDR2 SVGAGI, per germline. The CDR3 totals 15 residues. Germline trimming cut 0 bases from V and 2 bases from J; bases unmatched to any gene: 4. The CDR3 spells CASSYSMTGPYEQYF. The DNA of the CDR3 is TGTGCCAGCAGTTACTCGATGACAGGGCCCTACGAGCAGTACTTC.

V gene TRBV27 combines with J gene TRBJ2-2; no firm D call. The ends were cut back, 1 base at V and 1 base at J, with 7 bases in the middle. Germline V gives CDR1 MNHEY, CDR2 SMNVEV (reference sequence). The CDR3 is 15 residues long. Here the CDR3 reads CASSLLSGNTGELFF. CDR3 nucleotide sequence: TGTGCCAGCAGTTTATTATCGGGGAACACCGGGGAGCTGTTTTTT.

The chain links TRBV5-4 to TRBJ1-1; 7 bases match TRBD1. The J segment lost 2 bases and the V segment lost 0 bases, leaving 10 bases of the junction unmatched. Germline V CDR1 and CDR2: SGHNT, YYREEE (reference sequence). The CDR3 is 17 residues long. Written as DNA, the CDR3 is TGTGCCAGCAGCTTGGGGCCCGACAGGGAGGCAAACACTGAAGCTTTCTTT. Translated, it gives CASSLGPDREANTEAFF.

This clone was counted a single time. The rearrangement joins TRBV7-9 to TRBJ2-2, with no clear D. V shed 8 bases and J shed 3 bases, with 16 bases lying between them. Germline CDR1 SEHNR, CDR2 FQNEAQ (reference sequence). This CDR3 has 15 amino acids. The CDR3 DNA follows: TGTGCCAGCCCCGTCCGCGGCTTCGACACCGGGGAGCTGTTTTTT. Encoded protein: CASPVRGFDTGELFF.

The CDR3 spells CASSHRRGNGYTF. The CDR3 coding sequence is TGTGCCAGCAGTCACCGCAGGGGGAACGGCTACACCTTC. The chain couples TRBV6-5 to TRBJ1-2, with 7 positions matching TRBD1. CDR1 is MNHEY, CDR2 SVGAGI, per germline. The trim removed 5 bases at V and 8 bases at J, leaving 8 bases unmatched. CDR3 length: 13 amino acids.

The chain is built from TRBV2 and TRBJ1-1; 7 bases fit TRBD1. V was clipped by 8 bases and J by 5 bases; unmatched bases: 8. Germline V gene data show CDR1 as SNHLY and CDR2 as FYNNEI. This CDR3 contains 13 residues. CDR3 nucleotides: TGTGCCAGCGGTGGTGACAGGGCAACTGAAGCTTTCTTT. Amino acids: CASGGDRATEAFF.

The chain's CDR3 is CASSEGQRLSNVLTF. In nucleotides, the CDR3 is TGTGCCAGTAGTGAGGGACAGCGCCTCTCCAACGTCCTGACTTTC. The rearrangement joins TRBV19 to TRBJ2-6, with TRBD1 matching 7 bases. Looked up from germline, CDR1 is LNHDA and CDR2 is SQIVND (reference sequence). The junction had 9 bases not matched to a gene; V was cut back by 5 bases and J by 8 bases. The CDR3 runs 15 residues. The full variable domain, completed using reference TRBV19 and TRBJ2-6, is DGGITQSPKYLFRKEGQNVTLSCEQNLNHDAMYWYRQDPGQGLRLIYYSQIVNDFQKGDIAEGYSVSREKKESFPLTVTSAQKNPTAFYLCASSEGQRLSNVLTFGAGSRLTVL.

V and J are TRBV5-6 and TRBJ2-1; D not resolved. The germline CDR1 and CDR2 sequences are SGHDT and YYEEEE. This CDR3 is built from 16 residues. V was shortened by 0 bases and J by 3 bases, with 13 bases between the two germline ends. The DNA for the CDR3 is TGTGCCAGCAGCTTGGCCACGGGTCTAATCTACAATGAGCAGTTCTTC. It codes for CASSLATGLIYNEQFF.

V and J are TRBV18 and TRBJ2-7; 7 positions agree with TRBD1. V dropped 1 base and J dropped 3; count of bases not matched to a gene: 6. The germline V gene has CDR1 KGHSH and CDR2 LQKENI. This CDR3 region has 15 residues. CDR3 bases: TGTGCCAGCTCACCACAGGGACAGTACGTCTACGAGCAGTACTTC. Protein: CASSPQGQYVYEQYF.